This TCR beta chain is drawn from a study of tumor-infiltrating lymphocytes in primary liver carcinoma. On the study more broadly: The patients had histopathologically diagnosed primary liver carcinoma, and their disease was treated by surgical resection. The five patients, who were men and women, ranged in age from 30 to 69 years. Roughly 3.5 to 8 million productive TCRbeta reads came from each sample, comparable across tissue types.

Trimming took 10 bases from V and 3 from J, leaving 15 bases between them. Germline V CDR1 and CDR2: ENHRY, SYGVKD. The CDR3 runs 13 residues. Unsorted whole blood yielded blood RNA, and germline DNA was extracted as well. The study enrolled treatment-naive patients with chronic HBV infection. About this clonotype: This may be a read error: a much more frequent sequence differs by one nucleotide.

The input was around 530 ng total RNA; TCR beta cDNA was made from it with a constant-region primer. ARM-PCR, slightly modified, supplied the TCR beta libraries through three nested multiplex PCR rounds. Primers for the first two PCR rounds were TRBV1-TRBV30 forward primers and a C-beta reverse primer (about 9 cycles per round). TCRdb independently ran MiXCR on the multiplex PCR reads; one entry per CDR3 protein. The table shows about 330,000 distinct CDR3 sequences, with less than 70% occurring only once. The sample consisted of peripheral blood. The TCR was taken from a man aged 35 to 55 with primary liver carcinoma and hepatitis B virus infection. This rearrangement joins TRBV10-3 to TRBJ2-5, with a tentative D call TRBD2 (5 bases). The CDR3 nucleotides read TGTGCCACTAGCCTAACGGGTGAAGAGACCCAGTACTTC. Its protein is CATSLTGEETQYF.